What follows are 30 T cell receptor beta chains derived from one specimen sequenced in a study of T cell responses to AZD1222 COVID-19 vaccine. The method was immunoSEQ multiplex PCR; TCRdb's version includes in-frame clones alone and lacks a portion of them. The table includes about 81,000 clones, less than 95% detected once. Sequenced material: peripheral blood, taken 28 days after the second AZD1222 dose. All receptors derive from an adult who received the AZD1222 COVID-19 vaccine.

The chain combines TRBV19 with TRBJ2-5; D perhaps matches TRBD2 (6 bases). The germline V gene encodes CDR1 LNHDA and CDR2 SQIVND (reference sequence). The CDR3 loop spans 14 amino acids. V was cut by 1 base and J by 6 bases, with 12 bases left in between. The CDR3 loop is CASSIGGEVKTQYF. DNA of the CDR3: TGTGCCAGTAGTATAGGAGGGGAGGTAAAGACCCAGTACTTC.

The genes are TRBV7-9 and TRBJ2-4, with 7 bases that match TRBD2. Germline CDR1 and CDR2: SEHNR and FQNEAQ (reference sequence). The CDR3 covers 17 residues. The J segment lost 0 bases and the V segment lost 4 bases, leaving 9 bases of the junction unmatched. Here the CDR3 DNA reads TGTGCCAGCAGCTCCTTTGAGGGACTAATAGCCAAAAACATTCAGTACTTC. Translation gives CASSSFEGLIAKNIQYF.

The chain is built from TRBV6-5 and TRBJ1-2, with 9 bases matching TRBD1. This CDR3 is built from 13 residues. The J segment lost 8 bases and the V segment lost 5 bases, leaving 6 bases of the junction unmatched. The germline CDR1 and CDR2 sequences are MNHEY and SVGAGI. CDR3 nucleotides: TGTGCCAGCAGTCAAACAGGGGGCGGCGGCTACACCTTC. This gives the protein CASSQTGGGGYTF.

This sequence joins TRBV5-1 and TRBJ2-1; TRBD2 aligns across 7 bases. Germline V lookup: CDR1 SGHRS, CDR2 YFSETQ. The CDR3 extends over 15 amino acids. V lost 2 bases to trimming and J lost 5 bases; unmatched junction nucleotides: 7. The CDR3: CASSLGAGQNNEQFF. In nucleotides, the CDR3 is TGCGCCAGCAGCTTAGGAGCGGGGCAAAACAATGAGCAGTTCTTC.

In nucleotides, the CDR3 is TGTGCCAGCAGCTACTCAGAAGGAAACACCATATATTTT. Its translation: CASSYSEGNTIYF. V gene TRBV2 combines with J gene TRBJ1-3; D not certain. The germline V and J ends were trimmed by 6 bases and 4 bases, with 10 bases remaining between them. Looked up from germline, CDR1 is SNHLY and CDR2 is FYNNEI. This CDR3 is 13 amino acids long.

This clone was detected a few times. CDR3 DNA: TGTGCCAGCAGCTTAGGAAATTCAGATACGCAGTATTTT. Protein sequence: CASSLGNSDTQYF. This chain links TRBV7-3 with TRBJ2-3; D call uncertain. The CDR3 extends over 13 amino acids. Trimming shortened V by 2 bases and J by 4 bases, and 7 bases separated the two germline ends. CDR1 and CDR2 (germline): SGHTA, FQGTGA.

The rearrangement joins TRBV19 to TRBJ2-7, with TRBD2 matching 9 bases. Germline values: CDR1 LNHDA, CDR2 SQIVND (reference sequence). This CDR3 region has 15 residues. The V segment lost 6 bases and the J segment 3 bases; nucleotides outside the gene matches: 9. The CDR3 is CASSQSGGHFYEQYF. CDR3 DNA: TGTGCCAGTAGCCAAAGCGGGGGGCATTTCTACGAGCAGTACTTC.

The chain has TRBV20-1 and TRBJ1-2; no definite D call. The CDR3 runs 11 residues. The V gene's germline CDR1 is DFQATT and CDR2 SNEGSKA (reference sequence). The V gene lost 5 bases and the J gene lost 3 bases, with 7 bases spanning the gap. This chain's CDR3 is CSAEPDYGYTF. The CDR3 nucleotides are TGCAGTGCTGAACCAGACTATGGCTACACCTTC.

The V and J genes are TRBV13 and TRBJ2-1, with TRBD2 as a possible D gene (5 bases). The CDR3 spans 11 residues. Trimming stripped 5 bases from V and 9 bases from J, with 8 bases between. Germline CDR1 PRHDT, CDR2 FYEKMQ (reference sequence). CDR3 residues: CASSIGSEQFF. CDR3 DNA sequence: TGTGCCAGCAGCATTGGGAGTGAGCAGTTCTTC. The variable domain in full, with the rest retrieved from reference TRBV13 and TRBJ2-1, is AAGVIQSPRHLIKEKRETATLKCYPIPRHDTVYWYQQGPGQDPQFLISFYEKMQSDKGSIPDRFSAQQFSDYHSELNMSSLELGDSALYFCASSIGSEQFFGPGTRLTVL.

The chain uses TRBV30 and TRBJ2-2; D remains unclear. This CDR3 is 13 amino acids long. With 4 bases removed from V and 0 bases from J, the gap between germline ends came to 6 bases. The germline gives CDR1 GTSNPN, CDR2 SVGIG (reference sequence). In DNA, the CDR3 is TGTGCCTGGACAGGTACGAACACCGGGGAGCTGTTTTTT. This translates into CAWTGTNTGELFF.

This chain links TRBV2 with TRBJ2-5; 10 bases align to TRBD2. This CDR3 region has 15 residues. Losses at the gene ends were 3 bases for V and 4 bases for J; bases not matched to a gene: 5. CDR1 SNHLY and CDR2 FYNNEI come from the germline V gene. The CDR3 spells CASSERSGGLETQYF. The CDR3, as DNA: TGTGCCAGCAGTGAGCGTAGCGGGGGGCTAGAGACCCAGTACTTC.

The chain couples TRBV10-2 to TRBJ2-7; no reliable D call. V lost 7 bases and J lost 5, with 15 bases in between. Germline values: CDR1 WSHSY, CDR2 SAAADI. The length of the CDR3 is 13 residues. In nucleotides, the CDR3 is TGCGCCAGCACCATCCGGATGCGCGACGAGCAGTACTTC. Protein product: CASTIRMRDEQYF.

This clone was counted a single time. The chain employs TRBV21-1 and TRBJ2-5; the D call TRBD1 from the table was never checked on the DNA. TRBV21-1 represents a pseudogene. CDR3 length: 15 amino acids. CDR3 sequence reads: CASSSRARARETQYF. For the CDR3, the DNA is TGTGCCAGCAGCAGCCGGGCCAGGGCAAGGGAGACCCAGTACTTC.

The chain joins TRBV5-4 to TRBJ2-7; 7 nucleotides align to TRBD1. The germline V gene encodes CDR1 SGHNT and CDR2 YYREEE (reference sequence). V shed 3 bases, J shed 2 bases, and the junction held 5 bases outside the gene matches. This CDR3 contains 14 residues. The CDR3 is CASSSDRFPYEQYF. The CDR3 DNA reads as TGTGCCAGCAGCTCGGACAGGTTTCCCTACGAGCAGTACTTC. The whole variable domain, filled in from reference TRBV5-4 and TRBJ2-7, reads ETGVTQSPTHLIKTRGQQVTLRCSSQSGHNTVSWYQQALGQGPQFIFQYYREEENGRGNFPPRFSGLQFPNYSSELNVNALELDDSALYLCASSSDRFPYEQYFGPGTRLTVT.

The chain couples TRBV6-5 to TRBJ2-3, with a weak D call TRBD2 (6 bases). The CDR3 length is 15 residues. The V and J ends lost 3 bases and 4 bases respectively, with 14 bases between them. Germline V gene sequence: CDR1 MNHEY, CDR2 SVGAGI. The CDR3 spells CASSYSGGAADTQYF. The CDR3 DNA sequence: TGTGCCAGCAGTTATAGTGGCGGGGCGGCAGATACGCAGTATTTT.

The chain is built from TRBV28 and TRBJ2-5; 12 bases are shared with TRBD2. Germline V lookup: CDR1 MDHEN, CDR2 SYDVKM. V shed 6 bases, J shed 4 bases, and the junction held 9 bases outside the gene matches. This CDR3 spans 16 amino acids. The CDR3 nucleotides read TGTGCCAGCAGCCTAAGGACTAGCGGGGCCTCAGAGACCCAGTACTTC. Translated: CASSLRTSGASETQYF.

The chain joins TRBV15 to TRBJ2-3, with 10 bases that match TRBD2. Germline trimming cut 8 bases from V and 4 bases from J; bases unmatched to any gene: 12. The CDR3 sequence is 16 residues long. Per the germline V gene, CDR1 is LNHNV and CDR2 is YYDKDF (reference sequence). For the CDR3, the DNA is TGTGCCACCCGGGGTTTTAGCGGGGGGCGGGCAGATACGCAGTATTTT. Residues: CATRGFSGGRADTQYF.

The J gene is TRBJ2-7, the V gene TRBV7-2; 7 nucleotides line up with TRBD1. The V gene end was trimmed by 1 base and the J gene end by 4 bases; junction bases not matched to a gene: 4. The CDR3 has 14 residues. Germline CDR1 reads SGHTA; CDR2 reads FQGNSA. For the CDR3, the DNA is TGTGCCAGCAGCTTAGAAGGGACAGTATACGAGCAGTACTTC. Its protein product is CASSLEGTVYEQYF.

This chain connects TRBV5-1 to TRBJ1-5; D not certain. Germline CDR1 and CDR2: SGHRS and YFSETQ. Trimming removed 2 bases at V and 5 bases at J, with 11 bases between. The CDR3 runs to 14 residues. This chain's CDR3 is CASSFRGGDQPQHF. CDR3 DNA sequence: TGCGCCAGCAGCTTTCGGGGTGGAGATCAGCCCCAGCATTTT. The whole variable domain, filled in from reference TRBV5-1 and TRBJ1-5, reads KAGVTQTPRYLIKTRGQQVTLSCSPISGHRSVSWYQQTPGQGLQFLFEYFSETQRNKGNFPGRFSGRQFSNSRSEMNVSTLELGDSALYLCASSFRGGDQPQHFGDGTRLSIL.

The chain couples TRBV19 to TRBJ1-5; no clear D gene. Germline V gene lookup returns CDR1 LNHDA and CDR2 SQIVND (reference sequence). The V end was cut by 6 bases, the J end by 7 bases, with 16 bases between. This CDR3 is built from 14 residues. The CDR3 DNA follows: TGTGCCAGTAGCCCAACCGGGCCGAGGCAGCCCCAGCATTTT. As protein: CASSPTGPRQPQHF.

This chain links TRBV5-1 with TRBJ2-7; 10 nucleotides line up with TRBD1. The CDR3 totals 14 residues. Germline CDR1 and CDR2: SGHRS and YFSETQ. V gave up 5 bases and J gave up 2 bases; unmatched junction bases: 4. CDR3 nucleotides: TGCGCCAGCAGAACCGGGACAGGGGCCTACGAGCAGTACTTC. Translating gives CASRTGTGAYEQYF.

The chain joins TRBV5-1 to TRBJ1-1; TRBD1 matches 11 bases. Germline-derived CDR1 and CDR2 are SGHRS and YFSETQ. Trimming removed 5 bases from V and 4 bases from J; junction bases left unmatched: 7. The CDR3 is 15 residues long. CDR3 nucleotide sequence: TGCGCCAGCAGTTCCGGACAGGGGGCGGGCACTGAAGCTTTCTTT. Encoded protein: CASSSGQGAGTEAFF.

Here the CDR3 reads CASSEDPAGAQYF. In DNA form, the CDR3 reads TGTGCCAGCAGTGAAGATCCAGCGGGTGCGCAGTACTTC. This chain joins TRBV2 and TRBJ2-7, with D perhaps TRBD2 (6 bases). CDR3 length: 13 residues. Germline loops: CDR1 SNHLY, CDR2 FYNNEI. Trimming cost V 1 base and J 9 bases, with 13 bases left between them.

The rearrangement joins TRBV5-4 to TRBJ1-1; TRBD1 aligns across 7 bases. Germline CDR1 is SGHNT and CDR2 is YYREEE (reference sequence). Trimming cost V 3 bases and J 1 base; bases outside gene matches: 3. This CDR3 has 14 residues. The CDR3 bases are TGTGCCAGCAGCTCGGGACAGAGGAACACTGAAGCTTTCTTT. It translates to CASSSGQRNTEAFF.

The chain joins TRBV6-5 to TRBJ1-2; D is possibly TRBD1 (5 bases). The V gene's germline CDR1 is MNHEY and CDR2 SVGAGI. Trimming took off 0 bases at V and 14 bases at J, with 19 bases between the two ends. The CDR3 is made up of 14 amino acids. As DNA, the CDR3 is TGTGCCAGCAGTTACTCGGGGCAGATATTCTTCTGGACCTTC. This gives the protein CASSYSGQIFFWTF.

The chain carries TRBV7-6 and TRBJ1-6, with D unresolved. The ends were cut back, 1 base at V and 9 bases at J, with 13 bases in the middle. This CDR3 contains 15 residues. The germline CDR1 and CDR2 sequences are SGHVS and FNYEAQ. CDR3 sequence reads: CASSLVRRGGSPLHF. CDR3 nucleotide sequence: TGTGCCAGCAGCTTAGTGAGGCGAGGCGGTTCACCCCTCCACTTT.

The CDR3 nucleotides are TGTGCCAGCAGTTCCCCTAAGCGGGGGGGTTCCACAGATACGCAGTATTTT. Its protein product is CASSSPKRGGSTDTQYF. The chain is built from TRBV28 and TRBJ2-3; 10 bases are shared with TRBD2. Germline V lookup: CDR1 MDHEN, CDR2 SYDVKM. V lost 4 bases, J lost 2 bases, and 9 bases stayed unmatched. CDR3 length equals 17 residues. Full variable domain (missing parts from reference TRBV28 and TRBJ2-3): DVKVTQSSRYLVKRTGEKVFLECVQDMDHENMFWYRQDPGLGLRLIYFSYDVKMKEKGDIPEGYSVSREKKERFSLILESASTNQTSMYLCASSSPKRGGSTDTQYFGPGTRLTVL.

This CDR3 is CASSLAGSTDTQYF. The CDR3 DNA follows: TGTGCCAGCAGCTTAGCCGGCTCCACAGATACGCAGTATTTT. The chain links TRBV7-2 to TRBJ2-3; unclear D gene. The ends were cut back, 0 bases at V and 2 bases at J, with 6 bases in the middle. The CDR3 length is 14 residues. Germline CDR1 reads SGHTA; CDR2 reads FQGNSA.

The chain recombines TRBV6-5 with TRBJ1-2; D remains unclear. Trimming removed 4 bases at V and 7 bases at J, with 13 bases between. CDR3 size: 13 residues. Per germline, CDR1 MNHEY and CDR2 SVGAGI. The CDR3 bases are TGTGCCAGCAGTTTGCGGTCGCTGAGTGGCTACACCTTC. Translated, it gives CASSLRSLSGYTF.

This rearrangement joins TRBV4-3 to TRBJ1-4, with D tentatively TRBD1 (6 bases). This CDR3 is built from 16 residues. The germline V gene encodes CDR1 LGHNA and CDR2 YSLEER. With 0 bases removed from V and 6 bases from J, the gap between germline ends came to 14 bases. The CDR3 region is CASSQDEAGEDEKLFF. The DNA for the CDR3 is TGCGCCAGCAGCCAAGATGAGGCAGGGGAAGATGAAAAACTGTTTTTT.